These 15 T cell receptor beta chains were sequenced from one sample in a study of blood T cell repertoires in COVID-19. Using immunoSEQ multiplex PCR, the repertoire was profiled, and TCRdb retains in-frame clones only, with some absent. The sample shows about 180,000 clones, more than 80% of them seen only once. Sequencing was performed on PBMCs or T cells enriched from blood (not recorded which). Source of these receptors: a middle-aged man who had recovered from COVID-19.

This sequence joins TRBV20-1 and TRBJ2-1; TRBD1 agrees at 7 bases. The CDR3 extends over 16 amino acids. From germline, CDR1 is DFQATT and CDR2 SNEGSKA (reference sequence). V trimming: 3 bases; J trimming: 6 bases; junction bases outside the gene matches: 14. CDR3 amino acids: CSASFRGSRQSNEQFF. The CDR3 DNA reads TGCAGTGCTAGTTTCAGGGGGTCTCGCCAATCCAATGAGCAGTTCTTC.

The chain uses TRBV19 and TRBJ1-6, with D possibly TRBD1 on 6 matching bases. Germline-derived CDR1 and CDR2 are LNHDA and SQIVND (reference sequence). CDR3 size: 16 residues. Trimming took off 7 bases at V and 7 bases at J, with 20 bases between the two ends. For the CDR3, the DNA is TGTGCCAGTAAAGAGGATCAGGGGCTAGAAAATTCACCCCTCCACTTT. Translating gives CASKEDQGLENSPLHF.

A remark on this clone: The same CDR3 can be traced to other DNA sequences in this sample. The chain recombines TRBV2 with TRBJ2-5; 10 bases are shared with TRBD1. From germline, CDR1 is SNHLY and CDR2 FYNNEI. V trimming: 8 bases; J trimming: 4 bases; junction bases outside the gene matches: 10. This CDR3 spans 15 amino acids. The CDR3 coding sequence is TGTGCCAGCCCGAGAGACAGGGGGCGCAGAGAGACCCAGTACTTC. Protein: CASPRDRGRRETQYF. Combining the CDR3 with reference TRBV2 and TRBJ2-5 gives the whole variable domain EPEVTQTPSHQVTQMGQEVILRCVPISNHLYFYWYRQILGQKVEFLVSFYNNEISEKSEIFDDQFSVERPDGSNFTLKIRSTKLEDSAMYFCASPRDRGRRETQYFGPGTRLLVL.

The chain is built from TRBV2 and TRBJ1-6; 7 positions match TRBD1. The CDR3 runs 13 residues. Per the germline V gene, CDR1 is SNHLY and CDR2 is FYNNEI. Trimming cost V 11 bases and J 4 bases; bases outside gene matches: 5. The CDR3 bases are TGTGCCGGAGGACAGGATTATAATTCACCCCTCCACTTT. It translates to CAGGQDYNSPLHF.

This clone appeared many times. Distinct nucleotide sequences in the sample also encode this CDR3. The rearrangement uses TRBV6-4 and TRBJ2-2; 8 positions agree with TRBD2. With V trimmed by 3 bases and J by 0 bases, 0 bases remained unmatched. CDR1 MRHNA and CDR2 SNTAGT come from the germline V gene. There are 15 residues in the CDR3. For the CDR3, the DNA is TGTGCCAGCAGTGAGGGACTAGCGAACACCGGGGAGCTGTTTTTT. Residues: CASSEGLANTGELFF.

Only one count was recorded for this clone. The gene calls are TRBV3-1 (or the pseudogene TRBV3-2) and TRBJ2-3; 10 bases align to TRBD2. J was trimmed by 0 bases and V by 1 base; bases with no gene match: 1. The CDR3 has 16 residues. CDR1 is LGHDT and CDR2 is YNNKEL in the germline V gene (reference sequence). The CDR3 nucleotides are TGTGCCAGCAGCCAAGGTAGCGGGGGGAGCACAGATACGCAGTATTTT. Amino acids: CASSQGSGGSTDTQYF.

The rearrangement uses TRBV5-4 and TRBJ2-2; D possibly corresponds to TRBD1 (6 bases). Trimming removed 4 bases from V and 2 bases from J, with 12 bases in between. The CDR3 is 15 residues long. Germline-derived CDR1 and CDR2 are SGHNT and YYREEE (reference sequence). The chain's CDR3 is CASSQQGFNTGELFF. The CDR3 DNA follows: TGTGCCAGCAGCCAACAGGGCTTTAACACCGGGGAGCTGTTTTTT.

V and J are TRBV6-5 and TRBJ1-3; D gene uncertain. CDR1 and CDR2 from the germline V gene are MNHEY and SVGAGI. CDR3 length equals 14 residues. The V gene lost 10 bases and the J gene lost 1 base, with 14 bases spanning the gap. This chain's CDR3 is CATASSGSGNTIYF. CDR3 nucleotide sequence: TGTGCCACAGCCTCTTCGGGGTCTGGAAACACCATATATTTT.

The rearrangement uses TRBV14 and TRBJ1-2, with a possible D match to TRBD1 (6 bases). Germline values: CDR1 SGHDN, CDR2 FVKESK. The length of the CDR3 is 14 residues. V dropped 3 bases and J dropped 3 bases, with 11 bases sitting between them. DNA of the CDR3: TGTGCCAGCAGCCAGGTCGGGGGGCACTATGGCTACACCTTC. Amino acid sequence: CASSQVGGHYGYTF.

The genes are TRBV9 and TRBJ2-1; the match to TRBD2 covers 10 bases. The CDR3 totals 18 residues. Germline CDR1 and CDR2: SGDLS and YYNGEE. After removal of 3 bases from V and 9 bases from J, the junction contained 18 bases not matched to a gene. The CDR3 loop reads CASSGTGGLAGVPGEQFF. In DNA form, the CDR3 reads TGTGCCAGCAGCGGTACCGGGGGGCTAGCGGGAGTTCCTGGTGAGCAGTTCTTC.

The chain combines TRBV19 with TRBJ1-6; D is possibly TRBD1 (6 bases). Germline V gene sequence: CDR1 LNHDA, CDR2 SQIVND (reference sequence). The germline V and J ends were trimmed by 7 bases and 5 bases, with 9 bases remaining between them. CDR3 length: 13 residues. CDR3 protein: CASTWTDNSPLHF. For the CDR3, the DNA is TGTGCCAGTACCTGGACAGATAATTCACCCCTCCACTTT.

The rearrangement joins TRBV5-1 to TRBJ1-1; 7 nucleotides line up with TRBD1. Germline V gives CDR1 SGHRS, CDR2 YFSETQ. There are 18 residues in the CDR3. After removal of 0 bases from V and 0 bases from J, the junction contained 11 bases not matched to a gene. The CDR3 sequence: CASSLEGRQGTLNTEAFF. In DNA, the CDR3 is TGCGCCAGCAGCTTGGAGGGTCGACAGGGAACTTTGAACACTGAAGCTTTCTTT.

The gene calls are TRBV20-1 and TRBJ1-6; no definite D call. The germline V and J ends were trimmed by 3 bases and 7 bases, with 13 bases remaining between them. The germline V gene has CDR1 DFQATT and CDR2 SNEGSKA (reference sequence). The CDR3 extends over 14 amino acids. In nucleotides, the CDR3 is TGCAGTGCTAGTTCTCGGGGAGTGAATTCACCCCTCCACTTT. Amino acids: CSASSRGVNSPLHF.

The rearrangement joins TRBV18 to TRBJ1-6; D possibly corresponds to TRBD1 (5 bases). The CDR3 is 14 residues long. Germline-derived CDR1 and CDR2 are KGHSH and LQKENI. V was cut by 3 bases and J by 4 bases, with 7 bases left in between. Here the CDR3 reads CASSPSGYNSPLHF. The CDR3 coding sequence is TGTGCCAGCTCACCCTCAGGGTATAATTCACCCCTCCACTTT.

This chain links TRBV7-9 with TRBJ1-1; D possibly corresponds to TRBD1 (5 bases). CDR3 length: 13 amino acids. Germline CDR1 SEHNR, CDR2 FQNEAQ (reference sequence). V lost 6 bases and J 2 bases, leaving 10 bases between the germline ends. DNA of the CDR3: TGTGCCAGCAGTCGGGACTTAAACACTGAAGCTTTCTTT. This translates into CASSRDLNTEAFF.